This TCR beta chain is drawn from a study of blood T cell repertoires in COVID-19. On the study more broadly: Italy, Spain and the United States were the sources of the convalescent and acute COVID-19 samples.

In germline, CDR1 is SGHTA, CDR2 FQGNSA. Trimming cost V 4 bases and J 0 bases, with 10 bases left between them. This CDR3 spans 15 amino acids. Original data processing: Amplified reference gene primers provided the basis for estimating nucleated cell counts. Sequencing was performed with immunoSEQ multiplex PCR; in TCRdb, only in-frame clones are kept and a portion is missing. The DNA was the basis for D and trimming; V, J and clone size are from that table. The repertoire holds some 400,000 clones, with 90% as singletons. This chain uses TRBV7-2 with TRBJ1-5, with D possibly matching TRBD1 (6 bases). This sequence originates from a man aged 18 to 29 with active or convalescent COVID-19. Sample: peripheral blood. DNA for the CDR3: TGTGCCAGCAGCTCGCCCAGGGGTAGCAATCAGCCCCAGCATTTT. Translating it yields CASSSPRGSNQPQHF.